This T cell receptor (beta chain) was sequenced in a study of T cell responses to AZD1222 COVID-19 vaccine. Regarding the study as a whole: Reports indicate that nearly half of spike-specific TCRs are directed at unmutated variant regions. Repertoires in all cases were sampled only once the peak T cell response had passed.

Some clones are missing from TCRdb's copy, which holds only in-frame ones; the method was immunoSEQ multiplex PCR. The sample lists some 150,000 clones; more than 85% were seen once. Only one count was recorded for this clone. Its cognate antigen is unknown. The CDR3 is made up of 14 amino acids. Per the germline V gene, CDR1 is MNHEY and CDR2 is SVGAGI. J was trimmed by 3 bases and V by 6 bases; bases with no gene match: 7. The receptor was derived from an adult who received the AZD1222 COVID-19 vaccine. Here the sequenced sample was peripheral blood, taken 28 days after the second AZD1222 dose. V and J are TRBV6-5 and TRBJ1-1; 7 bases align to TRBD1. CDR3 nucleotide sequence: TGTGCCAGCAGACAACAGGGGATGGACACTGAAGCTTTCTTT. Translating gives CASRQQGMDTEAFF.